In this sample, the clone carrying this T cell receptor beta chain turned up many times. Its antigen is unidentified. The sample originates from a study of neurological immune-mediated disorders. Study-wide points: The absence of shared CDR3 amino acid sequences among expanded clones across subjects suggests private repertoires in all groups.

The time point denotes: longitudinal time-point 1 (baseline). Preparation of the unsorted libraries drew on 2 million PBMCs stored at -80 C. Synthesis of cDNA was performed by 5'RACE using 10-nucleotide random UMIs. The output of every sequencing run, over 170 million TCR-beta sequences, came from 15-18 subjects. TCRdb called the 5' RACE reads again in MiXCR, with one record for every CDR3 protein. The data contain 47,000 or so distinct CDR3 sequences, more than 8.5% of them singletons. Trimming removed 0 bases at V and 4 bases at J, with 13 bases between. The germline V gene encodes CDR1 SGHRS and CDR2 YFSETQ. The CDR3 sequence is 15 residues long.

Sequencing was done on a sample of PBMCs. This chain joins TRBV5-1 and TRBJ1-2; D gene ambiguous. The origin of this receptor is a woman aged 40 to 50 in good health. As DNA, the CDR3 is TGCGCCAGCAGCTTGGCCGGACCTAAGGGCTATGGCTACACCTTC. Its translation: CASSLAGPKGYGYTF.